The 9 T cell receptor beta chains given below trace back to one sample, sequenced in a study of neurological immune-mediated disorders (dated by TCRdb to the late 2010s). Receptor amplification or capture employed 5' RACE. Data came from an Illumina HiSeq 2500. TCRdb itself trimmed the public reads at Q25 with fastp, ran MiXCR and retained productive beta chains. Each record represents a unique CDR3 protein, reported with the most common genes and DNA among its rows. The sample table shows 65,000 to 90,000 distinct CDR3 sequences, and more than 3% are seen once. Approximately 4.7% of the sample goes to the ten largest clones. The sequenced sample consisted of PBMCs. Receptors were obtained from a woman aged 50 to 65 with multiple sclerosis.

There are many counts of this clonotype. The gene calls are TRBV6-2 or TRBV6-3 and TRBJ2-7; no clear D gene. CDR1 and CDR2 from the germline V gene are MNHEY and SVGEGT. The CDR3 runs to 15 residues. CDR3 in DNA: TGTGCCAGCAGCACTCCGCTGGGCGGCCATTACGGGCAGTACGTC. Translation gives CASSTPLGGHYGQYV.

This clonotype was detected many times. The chain is built from TRBV2 and TRBJ1-5; no firm D call. This CDR3 spans 13 amino acids. The germline V and J ends were trimmed by 5 bases and 3 bases, with 8 bases remaining between them. CDR1 is SNHLY and CDR2 is FYNNEI in the germline V gene. The CDR3 sequence: CASSFWVNQPQHF. The CDR3 DNA follows: TGTGCCAGCAGTTTCTGGGTCAATCAGCCCCAGCATTTT.

This clonotype was found many times. As DNA, the CDR3 is TGCGCCAGCAGCTTTTTAGGGGGCGACAATCAGCCCCAGCATTTT. This codes for CASSFLGGDNQPQHF. The rearrangement links TRBV5-1 to TRBJ1-5; 7 nucleotides line up with TRBD1. Germline CDR1 and CDR2: SGHRS and YFSETQ. The V gene end was trimmed by 2 bases and the J gene end by 3 bases; junction bases not matched to a gene: 5. This CDR3 contains 15 residues.

This clonotype was observed at least ten times. J is TRBJ2-2 and V is TRBV19; no clear D. The germline gives CDR1 LNHDA, CDR2 SQIVND (reference sequence). The CDR3 has 15 residues. The V end lost 3 bases, the J end lost 6 bases, and 14 bases lay between the germline ends. As DNA, the CDR3 is TGTGCCAGTAGTATTGTAGGAACTGGCGCCGGGGAGCTGTTTTTT. This translates into CASSIVGTGAGELFF.

This clonotype occurred many times. The chain couples TRBV6-6 to TRBJ1-3, with D possibly being TRBD1 (6 bases). Germline assignment: CDR1 MNHNY and CDR2 SVGAGI (reference sequence). Trimming removed 0 bases from V and 0 bases from J, with 9 bases in between. The CDR3 totals 16 residues. CDR3 bases: TGTGCCAGCAGTTACTCTGGGGGCAGCTCTGGAAACACCATATATTTT. Its protein product is CASSYSGGSSGNTIYF.

Many counts were recorded for this clonotype. The chain combines TRBV20-1 with TRBJ2-3; the match to TRBD1 covers 12 bases. Germline V gene sequence: CDR1 DFQATT, CDR2 SNEGSKA (reference sequence). After removal of 5 bases from V and 5 bases from J, the junction contained 8 bases not matched to a gene. The CDR3 is made up of 15 amino acids. This chain's CDR3 is CSARPGQGAIDTQYF. Here the CDR3 DNA reads TGCAGTGCTCGACCGGGACAGGGGGCAATAGATACGCAGTATTTT.

Ten or more counts support this clonotype. The V and J genes are TRBV5-6 and TRBJ2-3, with D perhaps TRBD2 (5 bases). This CDR3 has 15 amino acids. CDR1 and CDR2 from the germline V gene are SGHDT and YYEEEE. V was clipped by 0 bases and J by 4 bases, with 12 bases between them. CDR3 DNA sequence: TGTGCCAGCAGCTTGGTTGAGGGTAATGCAGATACGCAGTATTTT. This translates into CASSLVEGNADTQYF.

The table lists this clonotype with many counts. The chain combines TRBV5-1 with TRBJ2-3; 8 bases are shared with TRBD1. The CDR3 totals 18 residues. Per germline, CDR1 SGHRS and CDR2 YFSETQ. The V gene end was trimmed by 1 base and the J gene end by 2 bases; junction bases not matched to a gene: 12. As DNA, the CDR3 is TGCGCCAGCAGCTTGATCCGTCAGGGGGCTCTTCACACAGATACGCAGTATTTT. This encodes CASSLIRQGALHTDTQYF.

Many counts were recorded for this clonotype. V usage is TRBV5-6 and J usage is TRBJ2-2, with 8 bases aligning to TRBD2. The CDR3 is 17 amino acids. Germline lookup yields CDR1 SGHDT and CDR2 YYEEEE. With V trimmed by 1 base and J by 5 bases, 10 bases remained unmatched. CDR3 nucleotides: TGTGCCAGCAGCTTGCTAAGAGCTAGCGGGTATACCGGGGAGCTGTTTTTT. As protein: CASSLLRASGYTGELFF.